This entry is about one TCR beta chain. Its antigen remains unknown. The data were taken from a study of identical twins. Study-wide results and caveats: Models underpredicted monozygotic twin sharing of out-of-frame TCR alpha. Beta out-of-frame sequences displayed a weaker excess of sharing between twins.

Germline assignment: CDR1 DFQATT and CDR2 SNEGSKA (reference sequence). Trimming stripped 2 bases from V and 4 bases from J, with 24 bases between. This CDR3 has 19 residues. Template switching (which added a universal primer site) was used, and cDNA carried unique molecular identifiers. TCRdb called the 5' RACE reads again in MiXCR, with one record for every CDR3 protein. Found here are hundreds of thousands of distinct CDR3 sequences, roughly 7.2% of them singletons; the top ten hold 1.6%. The sample was also linked to a second study, of yellow fever vaccine responses in identical twins.

This chain uses TRBV20-1 with TRBJ2-6; TRBD2 is a possible D gene (7 bases). Material for sequencing was PBMCs. This TCR derives from a woman aged 18-29 years in good health. The CDR3 DNA is TGCAGTGCTAGATCTCCGGGGGGCAGGGGCGTGAGGGGGGCCAACGTCCTGACTTTC. Encoded protein: CSARSPGGRGVRGANVLTF.